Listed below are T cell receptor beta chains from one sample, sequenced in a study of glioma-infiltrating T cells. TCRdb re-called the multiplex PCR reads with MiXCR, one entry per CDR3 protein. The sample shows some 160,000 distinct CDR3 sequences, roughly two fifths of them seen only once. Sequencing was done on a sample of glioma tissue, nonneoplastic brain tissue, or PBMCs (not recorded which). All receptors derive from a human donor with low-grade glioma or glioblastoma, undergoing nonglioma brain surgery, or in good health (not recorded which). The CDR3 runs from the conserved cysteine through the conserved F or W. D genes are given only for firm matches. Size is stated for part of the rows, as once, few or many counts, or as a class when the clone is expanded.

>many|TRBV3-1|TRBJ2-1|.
CASSQQINEQFF
TGTGCCAGCAGCCAGCAGATCAATGAGCAGTTCTTC
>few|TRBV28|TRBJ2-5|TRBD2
CASALAGADFFQETQYF
TGTGCCAGCGCACTAGCGGGAGCAGATTTTTTTCAAGAGACCCAGTACTTC
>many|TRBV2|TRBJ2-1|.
CASSKGNEQFF
TGTGCCAGCAGTAAAGGTAATGAGCAGTTCTTC
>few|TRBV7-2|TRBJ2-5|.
CASSLAGFKETQYF
TGTGCCAGCAGCTTAGCAGGATTCAAAGAGACCCAGTACTTC
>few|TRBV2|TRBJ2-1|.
CASSERSLGQPEQFF
TGTGCCAGCAGTGAGCGGTCTCTGGGCCAGCCCGAGCAGTTCTTC
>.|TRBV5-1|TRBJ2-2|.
CASSLEVRNTGELFF
TGCGCCAGCAGCTTGGAGGTGAGGAACACCGGGGAGCTGTTTTTT
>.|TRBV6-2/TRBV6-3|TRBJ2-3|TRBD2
CASRPTLGLAGYTDTQYF
TGTGCCAGCAGGCCTACCCTTGGACTAGCGGGGTACACAGATACGCAGTATTTT
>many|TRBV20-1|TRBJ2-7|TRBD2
CSADLLLAGGNYEQYF
TGCAGTGCTGACCTCTTACTAGCGGGGGGAAATTACGAGCAGTACTTC
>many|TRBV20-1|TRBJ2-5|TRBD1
CSAKDRVRSHETQYF
TGCAGTGCCAAGGACAGGGTGCGGAGTCACGAGACCCAGTACTTC
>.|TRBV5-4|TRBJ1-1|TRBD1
CASSQGQGAHPGSEAFF
TGTGCCAGCAGCCAAGGACAGGGGGCACATCCTGGGTCTGAAGCTTTCTTT
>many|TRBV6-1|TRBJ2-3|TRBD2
CASSIAGGPDTQYF
TGTGCCAGCAGCATAGCGGGAGGGCCAGATACGCAGTATTTT
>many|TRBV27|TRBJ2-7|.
CASSRRGSYEQYF
TGTGCCAGCAGCAGACGGGGCTCCTACGAGCAGTACTTC
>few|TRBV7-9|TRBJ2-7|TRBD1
CASSLGQGPTYEQYF
TGTGCCAGCAGCTTAGGACAGGGCCCTACCTACGAGCAGTACTTC
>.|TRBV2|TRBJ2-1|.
CASIKTRGNEQFF
TGTGCCAGCATTAAGACAAGGGGAAATGAGCAGTTCTTT
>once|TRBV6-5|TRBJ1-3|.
CASSYSDNTIYF
TGTGCCAGCAGTTACTCTGATAACACCATATATTTT
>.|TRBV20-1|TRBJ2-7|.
CSARDMGYHSNEQYF
TGCAGTGCTAGAGATATGGGCTATCACTCCAATGAGCAGTACTTC
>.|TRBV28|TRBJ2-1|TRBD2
CASGIASGSTYNEQFF
TGTGCCAGTGGTATAGCTAGCGGGAGCACTTACAATGAGCAGTTCTTC
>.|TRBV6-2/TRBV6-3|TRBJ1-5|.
CASGMKGGHQPQHF
TGTGCCAGCGGGATGAAAGGGGGACATCAGCCCCAGCATTTT
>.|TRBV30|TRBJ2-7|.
CAWRSSYERYF
TGTGCCTGGAGGAGCTCCTACGAGCGGTACTTC
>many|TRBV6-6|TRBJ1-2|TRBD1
CASSYSLDRGNYGYTF
TGTGCCAGCAGTTACTCATTGGACAGGGGGAACTATGGCTACACCTTC
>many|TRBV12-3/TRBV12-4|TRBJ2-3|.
CASSFRAADTQYF
TGTGCCAGCAGTTTCCGGGCGGCAGATACGCAGTATTTT
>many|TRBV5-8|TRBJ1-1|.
CASSLGPNTEAFF
TGTGCCAGCAGCTTGGGACCGAACACTGAAGCTTTCTTT
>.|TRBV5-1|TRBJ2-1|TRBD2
CASSEGTSGYNEQFF
TGCGCCAGCAGCGAGGGGACTAGCGGCTACAATGAGCAGTTCTTC
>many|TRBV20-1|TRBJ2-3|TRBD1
CSATGGSDTQYF
TGCAGTGCCACAGGGGGCTCAGATACGCAGTATTTT
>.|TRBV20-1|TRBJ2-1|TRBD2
CSATPGLHTNEQFF
TGCAGTGCTACACCGGGACTACACACAAATGAGCAGTTCTTC
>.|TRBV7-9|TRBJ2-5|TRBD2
CAGSSGRETQYF
TGTGCCGGATCTAGCGGGAGAGAGACCCAGTACTTC
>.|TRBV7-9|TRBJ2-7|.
CASRTIESYRQYF
TGTGCCAGCAGGACAATTGAATCCTACCGGCAGTACTTC
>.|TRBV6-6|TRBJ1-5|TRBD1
CASSGARTGVQPQHF
TGTGCCAGCAGTGGTGCCCGGACAGGGGTTCAGCCCCAGCATTTT
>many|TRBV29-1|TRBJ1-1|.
CSVHDDRYLDEAFF
TGCAGCGTTCATGATGACAGGTACTTAGACGAAGCTTTCTTT
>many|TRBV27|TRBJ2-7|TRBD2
CASSLLAGYEQYF
TGTGCCAGCAGTTTACTAGCGGGATACGAGCAGTACTTC
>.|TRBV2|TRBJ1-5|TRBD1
CASRGQGNQPKHF
TGTGCCAGCAGGGGACAGGGGAATCAGCCCAAGCATTTT
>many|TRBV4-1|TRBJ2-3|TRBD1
CASSEDRGRTDTQYF
TGCGCCAGCAGCGAAGACAGGGGGCGGACAGATACGCAGTATTTT
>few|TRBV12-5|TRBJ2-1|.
CASGTEYNEQFF
TGTGCTAGTGGGACAGAGTACAATGAGCAGTTCTTC
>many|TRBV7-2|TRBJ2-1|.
CASSSASGFYNEQFF
TGTGCCAGCAGTTCAGCGTCGGGATTTTACAATGAGCAGTTCTTC
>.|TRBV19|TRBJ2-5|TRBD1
CATRQGVQETQYF
TGTGCCACTAGACAGGGGGTGCAAGAGACCCAGTACTTC
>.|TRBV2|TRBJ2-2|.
CASKEGPTGELFF
TGTGCCAGCAAGGAGGGACCCACCGGGGAGCTGTTTTTT
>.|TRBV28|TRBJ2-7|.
CASSFLLRDTSSYEQYF
TGTGCCAGCAGCTTCCTTCTCCGGGACACAAGCTCCTACGAGCAGTACTTC
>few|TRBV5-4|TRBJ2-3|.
CASSFVGGTDTQYF
TGTGCCAGCAGCTTCGTAGGTGGCACAGATACGCAGTATTTT
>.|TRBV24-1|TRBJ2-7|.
CATSDPGTPYEQYF
TGTGCCACCAGTGATCCCGGGACCCCCTACGAGCAGTACTTC
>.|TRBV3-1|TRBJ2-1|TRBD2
CASSQFNGRAGGEQFF
TGTGCCAGCAGCCAATTTAACGGGAGGGCCGGAGGTGAGCAGTTCTTC
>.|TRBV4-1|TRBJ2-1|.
CARSRYAGIGNEQFF
TGCGCCAGAAGCCGTTATGCGGGTATTGGGAACGAGCAGTTCTTC
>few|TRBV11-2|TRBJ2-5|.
CASSLDSKTQYF
TGTGCCAGCAGCTTAGACTCAAAAACCCAGTACTTC
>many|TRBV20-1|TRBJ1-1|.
CSAVRTANTEAFF
TGCAGTGCTGTTAGAACAGCGAACACTGAAGCTTTCTTT
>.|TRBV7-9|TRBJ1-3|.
CASSDKELQGPGNTIYF
TGTGCCAGCAGCGACAAAGAGCTACAGGGACCGGGAAACACCATATATTTT
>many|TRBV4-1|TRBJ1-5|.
CASSQYAEGQPQHF
TGCGCCAGCAGCCAATACGCAGAGGGTCAGCCCCAGCATTTT
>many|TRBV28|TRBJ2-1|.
CASSLQFEQFF
TGTGCCAGCAGTTTACAATTTGAGCAGTTCTTC
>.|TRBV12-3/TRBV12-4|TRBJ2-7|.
CASSLKGLGSYEQYF
TGTGCCAGCAGTTTGAAAGGTCTTGGGTCCTACGAGCAGTACTTC
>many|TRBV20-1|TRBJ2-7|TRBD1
CSAGDRHREQYF
TGCAGTGCCGGGGACAGGCATCGTGAGCAGTACTTC
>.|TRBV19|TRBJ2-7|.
CASGFSYEQYF
TGTGCGAGCGGGTTCTCCTACGAGCAGTACTTC
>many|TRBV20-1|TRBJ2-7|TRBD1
CSARQIGQEPYEQYF
TGCAGTGCTAGACAGATTGGACAGGAACCCTACGAGCAGTACTTC
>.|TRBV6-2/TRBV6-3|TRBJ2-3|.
CATQGTTTDTQYF
TGTGCCACCCAGGGGACTACCACAGATACGCAGTACTTT
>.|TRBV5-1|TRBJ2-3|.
CASSLDGVGADTQYF
TGCGCCAGCAGCTTGGATGGGGTTGGCGCAGATACGCAGTATTTT